The 10 T cell receptor beta chains in this list originate from one sample, sequenced in a study of cytomegalovirus exposure and HLA in healthy donors. Profiling relied on immunoSEQ multiplex PCR, and the TCRdb table lists in-frame clones only, not all of them. The repertoire consists of roughly 150,000 clones, with roughly nine tenths occurring once and the leading ten covering roughly 4.2%. The sequenced sample was PBMCs. Receptors were obtained from a young man in good health and CMV-seropositive.

The genes are TRBV7-6 and TRBJ2-3; TRBD2 agrees at 11 bases. The CDR3 contains 15 residues. Germline V gene sequence: CDR1 SGHVS, CDR2 FNYEAQ. V was clipped by 4 bases and J by 5 bases; unmatched bases: 5. The CDR3 nucleotides read TGTGCCAGCAGCTCCCGACTAGCGGGGATAGATACGCAGTATTTT. Translation: CASSSRLAGIDTQYF.

The J gene is TRBJ1-5, the V gene TRBV2; a weak D match, TRBD1 (6 bases). This CDR3 region has 15 residues. Trimming took off 6 bases at V and 1 base at J, with 13 bases between the two ends. Germline V gene sequence: CDR1 SNHLY, CDR2 FYNNEI. The CDR3 loop reads CASREQGTSNQPQHF. In DNA, the CDR3 is TGTGCCAGCAGGGAACAGGGCACAAGCAATCAGCCCCAGCATTTT.

This clone occurred once. The CDR3 DNA is TGTGCCATCAGTGAAGGCGGACAGGTTGGTGGAAAACTGTTTTTT. Its protein is CAISEGGQVGGKLFF. V is TRBV10-3 and J is TRBJ1-4; TRBD1 matches at 7 bases. V shed 3 bases, J shed 10 bases, and the junction held 11 bases outside the gene matches. The CDR3 has 15 amino acids. Germline V gene lookup returns CDR1 ENHRY and CDR2 SYGVKD.

The chain carries TRBV21-1 and TRBJ2-2; the table's D call of TRBD1 was not tested on the DNA. TRBV21-1 is described as a pseudogene. The CDR3 loop spans 15 amino acids. CDR3 sequence: CASSKAHRGTGELFF. CDR3 sequence (DNA): TGTGCCAGCAGCAAAGCGCATAGGGGCACCGGGGAGCTGTTTTTT.

The chain uses TRBV29-1 and TRBJ1-1; no clear D. Germline CDR1 SQVTM, CDR2 ANQGSEA. V dropped 6 bases and J dropped 1 base, with 15 bases sitting between them. This CDR3 is built from 14 residues. The CDR3 loop reads CSVDFRPENTEAFF. CDR3 nucleotide sequence: TGCAGCGTGGACTTCCGCCCCGAGAACACTGAAGCTTTCTTT.

V usage is TRBV20-1 and J usage is TRBJ1-1, with no clear D. The ends were cut back, 7 bases at V and 0 bases at J, with 6 bases in the middle. This CDR3 is built from 11 residues. The germline V gene has CDR1 DFQATT and CDR2 SNEGSKA (reference sequence). This chain's CDR3 is CSGGMNTEAFF. In nucleotides, the CDR3 is TGCAGTGGAGGGATGAACACTGAAGCTTTCTTT.

CDR3 DNA sequence: TGTGCCAGCAGCCTGGGACTAGCGGGAGTAGGTTTGGGCACCGGGGAGCTGTTTTTT. Translated: CASSLGLAGVGLGTGELFF. The J gene is TRBJ2-2, the V gene TRBV5-6; 14 positions match TRBD2. The CDR3 sequence is 19 residues long. Looked up from germline, CDR1 is SGHDT and CDR2 is YYEEEE. The junction had 12 bases not matched to a gene; V was cut back by 4 bases and J by 4 bases. Looking up the rest from reference TRBV5-6 and TRBJ2-2 gives the full variable domain: DAGVTQSPTHLIKTRGQQVTLRCSPKSGHDTVSWYQQALGQGPQFIFQYYEEEERQRGNFPDRFSGHQFPNYSSELNVNALLLGDSALYLCASSLGLAGVGLGTGELFFGEGSRLTVL.

This chain links TRBV7-2 with TRBJ1-2; 8 bases fit TRBD1. The CDR3 totals 13 residues. Germline values: CDR1 SGHTA, CDR2 FQGNSA. After removal of 5 bases from V and 7 bases from J, the junction contained 6 bases not matched to a gene. CDR3 nucleotides: TGTGCCAGCAGCCGCGGACAGGGTGGTGGCTACACCTTC. Amino acids: CASSRGQGGGYTF.

The V gene is TRBV5-4, the J gene TRBJ1-2; 7 positions agree with TRBD1. In germline, CDR1 is SGHNT, CDR2 YYREEE (reference sequence). After removal of 2 bases from V and 4 bases from J, the junction contained 14 bases not matched to a gene. The CDR3 runs to 17 residues. DNA for the CDR3: TGTGCCAGCAGCTTAGCCCAGGGGGGAGTGCTGGTCTATGGCTACACCTTC. It encodes CASSLAQGGVLVYGYTF.

This rearrangement joins TRBV7-3 to TRBJ2-1; 7 bases line up with TRBD2. V lost 5 bases, J lost 5 bases, and 12 bases stayed unmatched. The germline V gene has CDR1 SGHTA and CDR2 FQGTGA. The CDR3 is 16 amino acids. In DNA form, the CDR3 reads TGTGCCAGCAGCCCCCAAGGGCTAGCGGTCCACAATGAGCAGTTCTTC. Translation gives CASSPQGLAVHNEQFF.